This TCR beta chain is drawn from a study of PD-1 blockade in mismatch repair-deficient tumors. As for the study in general: Patients had fewer than 15 mismatch repair-deficient cancer types and were previously treated and progressing.

With respect to this clone: The antigen is undetermined.

Whole-study findings and limits: Tumor-resident clones, often absent from pretreatment blood, expanded after pembrolizumab and then contracted.

Data came from immunoSEQ multiplex PCR; TCRdb stores just in-frame clones and leaves some out. The sample comprises around 120,000 clones, more than 70% of which are singletons, and 12% rests with the top ten. Every patient had mismatch repair deficiency by PCR or immunohistochemistry. A few pembrolizumab responders had their TCRs sequenced. Trimming left V 1 base short and J 2 bases short, with 4 bases between. The length of the CDR3 is 13 residues. Germline V CDR1 and CDR2: SGHNT, YENEEA. The origin of this receptor is an adult with mismatch repair-deficient cancer. This sequence joins TRBV11-3 and TRBJ2-3, with unresolved D. The starting material was peripheral blood, obtained just under 74 weeks after starting pembrolizumab. CDR3 residues: CASSLAHTDTQYF. CDR3 nucleotide sequence: TGTGCCAGCAGCTTAGCCCACACAGATACGCAGTATTTT.